This TCR beta chain was documented in a study of blood T cell repertoires in COVID-19. Study-level background: COVID-19 samples, acute and convalescent, were from the United States, Italy and Spain. Sample material is recorded as cDNA or gDNA derived from T cells, B-cell-depleted T cells, or PBMCs.

In the source study's methods: Reference gene primer amplification gave nucleated cell count estimates. The data were produced by immunoSEQ multiplex PCR, yet TCRdb's version contains in-frame clones alone and is incomplete. V, J and clone size reflect that table, while D and trimming were determined from the DNA. The sample yields roughly 250,000 clones, roughly 88% seen once. Cohorts were based on clinical histories the participants reported. This CDR3 contains 13 residues. Deletions cut 3 bases from V and 3 bases from J, with 9 bases between. Sequenced input: PBMCs or T cells enriched from blood (not recorded which). This receptor was obtained from a woman in her forties or fifties who had recovered from COVID-19. The V gene is TRBV12-3 or TRBV12-4, the J gene TRBJ2-7, with D possibly being TRBD1 (5 bases). This CDR3 reads CASSFSGYYEQYF. The CDR3 bases are TGTGCCAGCAGTTTTTCAGGGTACTACGAGCAGTACTTC.